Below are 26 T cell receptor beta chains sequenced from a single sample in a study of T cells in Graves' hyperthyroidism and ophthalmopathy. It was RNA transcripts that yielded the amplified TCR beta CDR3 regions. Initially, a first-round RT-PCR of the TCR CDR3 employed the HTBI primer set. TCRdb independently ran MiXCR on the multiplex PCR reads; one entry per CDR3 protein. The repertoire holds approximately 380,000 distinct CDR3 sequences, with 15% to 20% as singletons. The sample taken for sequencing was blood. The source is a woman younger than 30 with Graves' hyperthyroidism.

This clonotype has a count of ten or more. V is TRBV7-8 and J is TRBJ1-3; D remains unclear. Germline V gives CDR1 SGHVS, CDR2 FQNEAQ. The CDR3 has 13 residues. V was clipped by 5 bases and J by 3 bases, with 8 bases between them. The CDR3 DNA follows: TGTGCCAGCAGCAACGGGAATGGAAACACCATATATTTT. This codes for CASSNGNGNTIYF.

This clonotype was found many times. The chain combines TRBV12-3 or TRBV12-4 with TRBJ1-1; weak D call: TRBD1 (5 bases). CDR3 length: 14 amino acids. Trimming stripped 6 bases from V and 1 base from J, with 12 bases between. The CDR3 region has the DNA TGTGCCAGCAGGGAGGGGAGGTGGAACACTGAAGCTTTCTTT. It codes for CASREGRWNTEAFF.

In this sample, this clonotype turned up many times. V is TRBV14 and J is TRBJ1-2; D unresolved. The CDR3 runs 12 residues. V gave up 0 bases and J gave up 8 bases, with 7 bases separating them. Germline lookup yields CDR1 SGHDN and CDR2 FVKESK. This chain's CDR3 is CASSQDWSGYTF. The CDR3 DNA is TGTGCCAGCAGCCAAGATTGGTCAGGCTACACCTTC.

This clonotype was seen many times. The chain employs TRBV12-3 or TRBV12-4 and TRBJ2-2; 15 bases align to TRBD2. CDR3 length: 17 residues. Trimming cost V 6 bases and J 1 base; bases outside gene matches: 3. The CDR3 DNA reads TGTGCCAGCAGGCCGGGACTAGCGGGGGGGAACACCGGGGAGCTGTTTTTT. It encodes CASRPGLAGGNTGELFF.

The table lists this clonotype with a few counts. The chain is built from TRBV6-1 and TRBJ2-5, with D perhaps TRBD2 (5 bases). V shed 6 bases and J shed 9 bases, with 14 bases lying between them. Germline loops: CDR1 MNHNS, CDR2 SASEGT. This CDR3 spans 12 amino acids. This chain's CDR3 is CASSKSSGAQYF. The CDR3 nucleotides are TGTGCCAGCAGCAAGTCCTCCGGGGCCCAGTACTTC.

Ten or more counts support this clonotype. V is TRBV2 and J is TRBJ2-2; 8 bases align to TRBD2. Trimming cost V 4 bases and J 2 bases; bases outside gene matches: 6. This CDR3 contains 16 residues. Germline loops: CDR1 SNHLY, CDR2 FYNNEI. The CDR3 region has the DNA TGTGCCAGCAGTGCGGGGGCGGGGGGAAACACCGGGGAGCTGTTTTTT. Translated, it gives CASSAGAGGNTGELFF.

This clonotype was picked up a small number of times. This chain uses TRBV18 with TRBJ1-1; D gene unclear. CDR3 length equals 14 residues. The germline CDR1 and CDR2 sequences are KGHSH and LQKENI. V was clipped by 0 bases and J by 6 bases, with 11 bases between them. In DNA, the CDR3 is TGTGCCAGCTCACCACCCCGAGGGATCTCTGAAGCTTTCTTT. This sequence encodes CASSPPRGISEAFF.

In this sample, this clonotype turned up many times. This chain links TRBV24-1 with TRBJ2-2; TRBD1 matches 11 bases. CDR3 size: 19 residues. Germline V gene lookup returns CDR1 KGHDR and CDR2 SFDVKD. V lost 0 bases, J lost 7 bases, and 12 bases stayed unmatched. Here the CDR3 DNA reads TGTGCCACCAGTGATTTGAGGAGCGGACAGGGGGCTGTTGACGGGGAGCTGTTTTTT. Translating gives CATSDLRSGQGAVDGELFF.

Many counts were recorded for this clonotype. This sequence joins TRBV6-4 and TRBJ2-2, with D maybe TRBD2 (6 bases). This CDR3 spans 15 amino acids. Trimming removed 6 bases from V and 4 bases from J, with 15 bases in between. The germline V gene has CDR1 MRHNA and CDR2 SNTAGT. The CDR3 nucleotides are TGTGCCAGCAGCTCCAGCGGAGGGCTCACCGGGGAGCTGTTTTTT. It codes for CASSSSGGLTGELFF.

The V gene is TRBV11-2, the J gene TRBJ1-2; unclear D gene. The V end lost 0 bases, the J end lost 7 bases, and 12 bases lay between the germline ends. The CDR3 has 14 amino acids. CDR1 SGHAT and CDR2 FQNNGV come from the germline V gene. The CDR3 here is CASSLDGSACGYTF. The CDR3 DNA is TGTGCCAGCAGCTTAGATGGTTCGGCCTGTGGCTACACCTTC.

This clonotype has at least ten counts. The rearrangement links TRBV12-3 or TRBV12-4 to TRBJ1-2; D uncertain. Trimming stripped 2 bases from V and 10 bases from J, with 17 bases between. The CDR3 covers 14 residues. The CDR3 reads CASSLSRRATHYTF. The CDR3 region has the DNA TGTGCCAGCAGTTTAAGTAGGCGAGCGACACACTACACCTTC.

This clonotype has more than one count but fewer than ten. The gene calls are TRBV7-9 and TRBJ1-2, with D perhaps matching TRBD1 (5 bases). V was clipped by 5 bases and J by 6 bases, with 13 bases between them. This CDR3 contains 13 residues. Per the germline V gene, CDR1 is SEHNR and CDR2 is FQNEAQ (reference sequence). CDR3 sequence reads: CASSRRGTDGYTF. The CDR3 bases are TGTGCCAGCAGCCGACGCGGGACCGATGGCTACACCTTC.

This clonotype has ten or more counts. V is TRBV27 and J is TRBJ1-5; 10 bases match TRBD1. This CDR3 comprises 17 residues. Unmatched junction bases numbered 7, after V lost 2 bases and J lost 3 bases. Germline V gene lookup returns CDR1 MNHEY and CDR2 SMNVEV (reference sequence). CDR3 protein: CASSLRGTGVLNQPQHF. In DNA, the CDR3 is TGTGCCAGCAGTTTAAGAGGGACAGGGGTCCTCAATCAGCCCCAGCATTTT.

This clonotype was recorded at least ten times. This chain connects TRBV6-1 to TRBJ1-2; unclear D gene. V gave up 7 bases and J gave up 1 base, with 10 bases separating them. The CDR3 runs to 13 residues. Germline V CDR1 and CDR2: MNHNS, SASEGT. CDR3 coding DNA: TGTGCCAGCAAGGATGACTATAACTATGGCTACACCTTC. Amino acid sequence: CASKDDYNYGYTF.

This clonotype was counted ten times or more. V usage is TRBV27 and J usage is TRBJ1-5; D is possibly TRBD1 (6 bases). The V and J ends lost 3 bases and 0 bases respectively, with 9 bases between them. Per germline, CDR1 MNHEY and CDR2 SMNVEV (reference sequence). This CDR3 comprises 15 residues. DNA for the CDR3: TGTGCCAGCAGTTTTAGGGGGTATAGCAATCAGCCCCAGCATTTT. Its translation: CASSFRGYSNQPQHF.

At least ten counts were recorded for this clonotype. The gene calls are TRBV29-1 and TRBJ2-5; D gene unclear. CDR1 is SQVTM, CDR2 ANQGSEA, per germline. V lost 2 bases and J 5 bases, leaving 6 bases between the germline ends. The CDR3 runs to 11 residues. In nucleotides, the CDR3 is TGCAGCGTTGAAACTACCGAGACCCAGTACTTC. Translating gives CSVETTETQYF.

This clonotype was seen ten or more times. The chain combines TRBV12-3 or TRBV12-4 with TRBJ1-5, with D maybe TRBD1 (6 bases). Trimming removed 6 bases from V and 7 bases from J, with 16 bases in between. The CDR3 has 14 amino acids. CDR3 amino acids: CASRSGGGGQPQHF. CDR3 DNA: TGTGCCAGCAGATCGGGGGGCGGAGGGCAGCCCCAGCATTTT.

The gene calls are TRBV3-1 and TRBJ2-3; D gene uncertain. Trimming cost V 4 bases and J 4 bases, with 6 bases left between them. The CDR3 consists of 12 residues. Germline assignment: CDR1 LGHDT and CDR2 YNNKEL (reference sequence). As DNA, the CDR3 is TGTGCCAGCAGCCGCCCCCCAGATACGCAGTATTTT. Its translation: CASSRPPDTQYF.

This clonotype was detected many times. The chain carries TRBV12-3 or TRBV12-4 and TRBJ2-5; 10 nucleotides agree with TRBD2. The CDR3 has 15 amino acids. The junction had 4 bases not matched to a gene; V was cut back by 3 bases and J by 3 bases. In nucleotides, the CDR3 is TGTGCCAGCAGTTTGTGGCTAGCGGGGGAAGAGACCCAGTACTTC. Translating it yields CASSLWLAGEETQYF.

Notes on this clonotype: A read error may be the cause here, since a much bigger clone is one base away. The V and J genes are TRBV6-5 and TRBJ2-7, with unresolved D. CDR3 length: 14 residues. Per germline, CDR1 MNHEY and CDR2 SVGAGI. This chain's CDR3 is CAISLALITYEQYF. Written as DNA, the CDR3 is TGTGCCATCAGTTTAGCACTGATCACCTACGAGCAGTACTTC.

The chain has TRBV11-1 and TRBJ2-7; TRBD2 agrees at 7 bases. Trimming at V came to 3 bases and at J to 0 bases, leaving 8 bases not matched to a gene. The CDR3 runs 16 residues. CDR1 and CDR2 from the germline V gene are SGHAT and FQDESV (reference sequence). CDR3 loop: CASSLGASGNSYEQYF. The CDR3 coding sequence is TGTGCCAGCAGCTTGGGCGCTAGCGGAAACTCCTACGAGCAGTACTTC.

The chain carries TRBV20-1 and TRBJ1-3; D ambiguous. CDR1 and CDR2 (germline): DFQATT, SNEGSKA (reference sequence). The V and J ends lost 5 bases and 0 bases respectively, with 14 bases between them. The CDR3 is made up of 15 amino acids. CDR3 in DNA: TGCAGTGCTGCGGGCCAGGACGGCTCTGGAAACACCATATATTTT. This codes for CSAAGQDGSGNTIYF.

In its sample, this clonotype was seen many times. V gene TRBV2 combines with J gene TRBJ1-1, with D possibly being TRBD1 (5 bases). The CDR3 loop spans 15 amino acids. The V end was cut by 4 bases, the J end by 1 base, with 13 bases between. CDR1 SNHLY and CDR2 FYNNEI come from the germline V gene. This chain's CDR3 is CASSALRGANTEAFF. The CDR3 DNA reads TGTGCCAGCAGTGCCTTGCGTGGGGCGAACACTGAAGCTTTCTTT.

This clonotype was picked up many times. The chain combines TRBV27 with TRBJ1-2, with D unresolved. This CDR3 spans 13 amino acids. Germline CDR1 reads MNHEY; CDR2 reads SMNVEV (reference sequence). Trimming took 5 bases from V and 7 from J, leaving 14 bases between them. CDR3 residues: CASSPTTPGGYTF. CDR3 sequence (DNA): TGTGCCAGCAGTCCGACGACCCCGGGTGGCTACACCTTC.

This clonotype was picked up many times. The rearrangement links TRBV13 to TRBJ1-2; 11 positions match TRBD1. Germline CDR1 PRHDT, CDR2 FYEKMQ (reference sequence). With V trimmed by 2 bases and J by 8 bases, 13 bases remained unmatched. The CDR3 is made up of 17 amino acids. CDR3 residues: CASSLRWTGGLRGGYTF. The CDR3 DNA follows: TGTGCCAGCAGCTTACGATGGACAGGGGGCCTCAGAGGAGGCTACACCTTC.

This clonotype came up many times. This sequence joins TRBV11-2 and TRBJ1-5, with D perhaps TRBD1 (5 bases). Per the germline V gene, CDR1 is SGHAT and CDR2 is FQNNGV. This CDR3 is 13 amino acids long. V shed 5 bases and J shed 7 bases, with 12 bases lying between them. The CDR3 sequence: CASSLVGPQPQHF. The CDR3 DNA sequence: TGTGCCAGCAGCCTGGTGGGACCGCAGCCCCAGCATTTT.